The 30 T cell receptor beta chains presented below share a single source sample, sequenced in a study of blood T cell repertoires in COVID-19. The protocol was immunoSEQ multiplex PCR, while the TCRdb copy is restricted to in-frame clones and leaves out a portion. The profile shows over 100,000 clones, approximately 80% of them singletons. Sequencing was done on a sample of peripheral blood. These receptors came from a woman aged 70-85 years with acute or convalescent COVID-19.

The chain employs TRBV6-1 and TRBJ2-2; D not certain. The CDR3 runs to 14 residues. The V gene's germline CDR1 is MNHNS and CDR2 SASEGT. V lost 2 bases to trimming and J lost 4 bases, with 8 bases between them. The CDR3 DNA is TGTGCCAGCAGTGAAAGTTCCGGCACCGGGGAGCTGTTTTTT. Its protein is CASSESSGTGELFF.

CDR3 residues: CASSSYGGSKEPQHF. Here the CDR3 DNA reads TGTGCCAGCAGTTCCTACGGGGGAAGCAAGGAGCCCCAGCATTTT. The chain carries TRBV27 and TRBJ1-5, with D possibly being TRBD1 (5 bases). The length of the CDR3 is 15 residues. The V gene lost 4 bases and the J gene lost 8 bases, with 18 bases spanning the gap. The germline V gene has CDR1 MNHEY and CDR2 SMNVEV (reference sequence).

The CDR3 DNA sequence: TGTGCCAGCAGTGATGCGGGGGGGTGGACCGGGGAGCTGTTTTTT. Translated: CASSDAGGWTGELFF. The chain carries TRBV6-1 and TRBJ2-2; 9 nucleotides agree with TRBD2. The CDR3 loop spans 15 amino acids. CDR1 and CDR2 from the germline V gene are MNHNS and SASEGT. V was clipped by 3 bases and J by 5 bases; unmatched bases: 4.

V is TRBV7-9 and J is TRBJ2-2; D is unclear. Germline CDR1 reads SEHNR; CDR2 reads FQNEAQ (reference sequence). Trimming stripped 6 bases from V and 5 bases from J, with 13 bases between. The CDR3 sequence is 14 residues long. For the CDR3, the DNA is TGTGCCAGCAGATCCCTCCTTTCGACCGGGGAGCTGTTTTTT. Translating it yields CASRSLLSTGELFF.

The CDR3 spells CATEQGAGANVLTF. The CDR3 bases are TGTGCCACGGAACAGGGGGCTGGGGCCAACGTCCTGACTTTC. J is TRBJ2-6 and V is TRBV15; 8 positions match TRBD1. CDR3 length equals 14 residues. Per the germline V gene, CDR1 is LNHNV and CDR2 is YYDKDF (reference sequence). J gave up 2 bases and V 9 bases, and 3 bases lay outside the gene matches. The whole variable domain, filled in from reference TRBV15 and TRBJ2-6, reads DAMVIQNPRYQVTQFGKPVTLSCSQTLNHNVMYWYQQKSSQAPKLLFHYYDKDFNNEADTPDNFQSRRPNTSFCFLDIRSPGLGDTAMYLCATEQGAGANVLTFGAGSRLTVL.

The V and J genes are TRBV7-6 and TRBJ2-7; 9 nucleotides agree with TRBD1. CDR1 is SGHVS and CDR2 is FNYEAQ in the germline V gene. V lost 3 bases to trimming and J lost 6 bases; unmatched junction nucleotides: 3. The CDR3 has 13 residues. The CDR3 protein is CASSFGTGTEQYF. The CDR3 coding sequence is TGTGCCAGCAGCTTCGGGACAGGGACCGAGCAGTACTTC.

This clone was seen a few times. The chain joins TRBV6-1 to TRBJ2-7; tentative D call: TRBD2 (6 bases). Germline CDR1 MNHNS, CDR2 SASEGT. There are 15 residues in the CDR3. Trimming removed 1 base at V and 2 bases at J, with 12 bases between. CDR3 loop: CASSEVGGIPYEQYF. CDR3 in DNA: TGTGCCAGCAGTGAAGTCGGGGGAATCCCCTACGAGCAGTACTTC.

The rearrangement uses TRBV6-6 and TRBJ2-2; possibly TRBD2 for D (6 bases). CDR3 size: 15 residues. Trimming cost V 2 bases and J 2 bases, with 9 bases left between them. The germline V gene has CDR1 MNHNY and CDR2 SVGAGI (reference sequence). The CDR3 reads CASSYTGTNTGELFF. CDR3 nucleotides: TGTGCCAGCAGTTACACCGGGACTAACACCGGGGAGCTGTTTTTT.

The gene calls are TRBV6-5 and TRBJ2-7; the match to TRBD1 covers 7 bases. V shed 5 bases and J 2 bases; nucleotides not matched to a gene: 3. The CDR3 spans 13 residues. CDR1 and CDR2 from the germline V gene are MNHEY and SVGAGI. The CDR3: CASSIQGTYEQYF. CDR3 coding DNA: TGTGCCAGCAGTATACAGGGGACCTACGAGCAGTACTTC.

This chain connects TRBV19 to TRBJ1-4; the match to TRBD1 covers 9 bases. J gave up 6 bases and V 5 bases, and 7 bases lay outside the gene matches. The germline CDR1 and CDR2 sequences are LNHDA and SQIVND (reference sequence). CDR3 length equals 15 residues. The DNA for the CDR3 is TGTGCCAGTAGTCCCATCCGGGACAGGGATGAAAAACTGTTTTTT. It translates to CASSPIRDRDEKLFF.

The chain couples TRBV7-3 to TRBJ2-2; D is ambiguous. The germline V and J ends were trimmed by 8 bases and 4 bases, with 5 bases remaining between them. There are 11 residues in the CDR3. The germline gives CDR1 SGHTA, CDR2 FQGTGA. CDR3 bases: TGTGCCAGCCGGTCCACCGGGGAGCTGTTTTTT. Protein sequence: CASRSTGELFF.

V is TRBV9 and J is TRBJ2-7; 7 nucleotides agree with TRBD2. The CDR3 spans 16 residues. Looked up from germline, CDR1 is SGDLS and CDR2 is YYNGEE. Losses at the gene ends were 0 bases for V and 0 bases for J; bases not matched to a gene: 6. The CDR3 loop is CASSVGGGTTSYEQYF. The CDR3 bases are TGTGCCAGCAGCGTAGGGGGAGGGACCACCTCCTACGAGCAGTACTTC. Filled out from reference TRBV9 and TRBJ2-7, the complete variable domain reads DSGVTQTPKHLITATGQRVTLRCSPRSGDLSVYWYQQSLDQGLQFLIQYYNGEERAKGNILERFSAQQFPDLHSELNLSSLELGDSALYFCASSVGGGTTSYEQYFGPGTRLTVT.

The chain combines TRBV7-3 with TRBJ2-1; no firm D call. The CDR3 length is 13 residues. The germline V and J ends were trimmed by 0 bases and 12 bases, with 12 bases remaining between them. Germline CDR1 reads SGHTA; CDR2 reads FQGTGA. CDR3 DNA: TGTGCCAGCAGCTTAACCGTCGGTAGCTTGCAGTTCTTC. Encoded protein: CASSLTVGSLQFF. The complete variable domain, with remaining parts taken from reference TRBV7-3 and TRBJ2-1, reads GAGVSQTPSNKVTEKGKYVELRCDPISGHTALYWYRQSLGQGPEFLIYFQGTGAADDSGLPNDRFFAVRPEGSVSTLKIQRTERGDSAVYLCASSLTVGSLQFFGPGTRLTVL.

The J gene is TRBJ2-3, the V gene TRBV6-5; possible D gene TRBD1, 6 bases. The germline V and J ends were trimmed by 10 bases and 10 bases, with 15 bases remaining between them. CDR1 is MNHEY, CDR2 SVGAGI, per germline. The CDR3 runs 11 residues. The CDR3 is CATTTQGAQYF. The CDR3 nucleotides are TGTGCCACCACGACACAGGGAGCGCAGTATTTT.

The gene calls are TRBV5-4 and TRBJ1-6; TRBD1 might be the D (6 bases). Trimming cost V 0 bases and J 8 bases, with 6 bases left between them. Germline V gene sequence: CDR1 SGHNT, CDR2 YYREEE (reference sequence). The length of the CDR3 is 13 residues. In DNA form, the CDR3 reads TGTGCCAGCAGCTTGGACAGGGATTCACCCCTCCACTTT. It specifies CASSLDRDSPLHF. Looking up the rest from reference TRBV5-4 and TRBJ1-6 gives the full variable domain: ETGVTQSPTHLIKTRGQQVTLRCSSQSGHNTVSWYQQALGQGPQFIFQYYREEENGRGNFPPRFSGLQFPNYSSELNVNALELDDSALYLCASSLDRDSPLHFGNGTRLTVT.

Here the CDR3 reads CASSQEVSPWQGGEETQYF. The CDR3 DNA follows: TGCGCCAGCAGCCAAGAAGTAAGCCCCTGGCAGGGAGGAGAGGAGACCCAGTACTTC. The chain uses TRBV4-1 and TRBJ2-5; D possibly corresponds to TRBD2 (6 bases). The CDR3 totals 19 residues. V shed 0 bases and J shed 5 bases, with 25 bases lying between them. Germline V gives CDR1 MGHRA, CDR2 YSYEKL.

The J gene is TRBJ2-1, the V gene TRBV30; weak D call: TRBD1 (6 bases). This CDR3 is built from 12 residues. Germline V gene sequence: CDR1 GTSNPN, CDR2 SVGIG (reference sequence). V lost 5 bases and J lost 7, with 12 bases in between. The CDR3 DNA is TGTGCCTGGGGGTTAGGGGGTAATGAGCAGTTCTTC. It encodes CAWGLGGNEQFF.

The chain recombines TRBV18 with TRBJ2-2; D uncertain. CDR3 length equals 14 residues. Germline V gene lookup returns CDR1 KGHSH and CDR2 LQKENI. V was clipped by 6 bases and J by 2 bases, with 10 bases between them. CDR3: CASSSALNTGELFF. The DNA for the CDR3 is TGTGCCAGCTCTTCTGCCCTAAACACCGGGGAGCTGTTTTTT.

This clone was detected only a few times. The chain has TRBV3-1 (or the pseudogene TRBV3-2) and TRBJ2-2, with D perhaps TRBD1 (6 bases). The CDR3 loop spans 17 amino acids. V was pared by 0 bases and J by 6 bases, with 17 bases between. Germline V lookup: CDR1 LGHDT, CDR2 YNNKEL (reference sequence). The CDR3: CASSQETGQSLPGELFF. The CDR3 nucleotides read TGTGCCAGCAGCCAAGAGACAGGACAGAGCCTCCCCGGGGAGCTGTTTTTT.

The gene calls are TRBV6-5 and TRBJ1-5; weak D call: TRBD1 (5 bases). From germline, CDR1 is MNHEY and CDR2 SVGAGI. With 2 bases removed from V and 9 bases from J, the gap between germline ends came to 8 bases. The length of the CDR3 is 12 residues. DNA for the CDR3: TGTGCCAGCAGTTACGGGGGGGGGCCCCAGCATTTT. This translates into CASSYGGGPQHF.

The rearrangement joins TRBV6-2 or TRBV6-3 to TRBJ2-1, with 12 bases fitting TRBD2. V was clipped by 4 bases and J by 8 bases; unmatched bases: 6. CDR1 MNHEY and CDR2 SVGEGT come from the germline V gene. The CDR3 consists of 15 residues. CDR3 in DNA: TGTGCCAGCAGTTTTCTAGCGGGAGGGGGCGATGAGCAGTTCTTC. Translating it yields CASSFLAGGGDEQFF.

The chain employs TRBV7-9 and TRBJ2-5, with D possibly being TRBD2 (6 bases). Deletions cut 5 bases from V and 3 bases from J, with 16 bases between. The germline CDR1 and CDR2 sequences are SEHNR and FQNEAQ (reference sequence). The CDR3 loop spans 15 amino acids. The DNA of the CDR3 is TGTGCCAGCAGCCCGGGGGAGGCAACTAAAGAGACCCAGTACTTC. Translated, it gives CASSPGEATKETQYF. Complete variable domain (other parts from reference TRBV7-9 and TRBJ2-5): DTGVSQNPRHKITKRGQNVTFRCDPISEHNRLYWYRQTLGQGPEFLTYFQNEAQLEKSRLLSDRFSAERPKGSFSTLEIQRTEQGDSAMYLCASSPGEATKETQYFGPGTRLLVL.

The chain has TRBV3-1 (or the pseudogene TRBV3-2) and TRBJ2-3; TRBD2 is a possible D gene (6 bases). V lost 4 bases, J lost 3 bases, and 17 bases lay in between. The CDR3 spans 16 residues. Germline V CDR1 and CDR2: LGHDT, YNNKEL (reference sequence). The CDR3 loop is CASSRTRDSSTDTQYF. For the CDR3, the DNA is TGTGCCAGCAGCCGGACTCGGGACTCGTCGACAGATACGCAGTATTTT.

The V call is TRBV5-1, the J call TRBJ2-2; 8 bases agree with TRBD2. Per the germline V gene, CDR1 is SGHRS and CDR2 is YFSETQ. V shed 7 bases and J 0 bases; nucleotides not matched to a gene: 8. The CDR3 loop spans 16 amino acids. CDR3: CASSRSGNANTGELFF. The CDR3 DNA is TGCGCCAGCTCCCGTAGCGGGAACGCGAACACCGGGGAGCTGTTTTTT. Filled out from reference TRBV5-1 and TRBJ2-2, the complete variable domain reads KAGVTQTPRYLIKTRGQQVTLSCSPISGHRSVSWYQQTPGQGLQFLFEYFSETQRNKGNFPGRFSGRQFSNSRSEMNVSTLELGDSALYLCASSRSGNANTGELFFGEGSRLTVL.

J is TRBJ2-5 and V is TRBV19, with 8 bases fitting TRBD2. The germline gives CDR1 LNHDA, CDR2 SQIVND (reference sequence). Trimming at V came to 4 bases and at J to 2 bases, leaving 3 bases not matched to a gene. This CDR3 has 14 amino acids. The CDR3: CASSTSSGQETQYF. DNA of the CDR3: TGTGCCAGTAGTACCTCTAGCGGGCAAGAGACCCAGTACTTC.

This chain uses TRBV5-1 with TRBJ2-1; 9 nucleotides line up with TRBD1. With 5 bases clipped from V and 2 bases from J, the junction kept 5 bases outside the gene matches. From germline, CDR1 is SGHRS and CDR2 YFSETQ. CDR3 length: 15 residues. For the CDR3, the DNA is TGCGCCAGCAGGCTTTGGACAGGGGCCTACAATGAGCAGTTCTTC. It codes for CASRLWTGAYNEQFF.

The gene calls are TRBV6-2 or TRBV6-3 and TRBJ2-7; D possibly corresponds to TRBD2 (7 bases). Trimming removed 2 bases from V and 0 bases from J, with 11 bases in between. Germline CDR1 reads MNHEY; CDR2 reads SVGEGT. The length of the CDR3 is 15 residues. Here the CDR3 DNA reads TGTGCCAGCAGTTACGGGGGGGCAGGCTCCTACGAGCAGTACTTC. Protein: CASSYGGAGSYEQYF.

This clone was observed a few times. V and J are TRBV29-1 and TRBJ1-4; D unclear. This CDR3 contains 13 residues. Trimming cost V 5 bases and J 0 bases, with 7 bases left between them. CDR1 and CDR2 (germline): SQVTM, ANQGSEA. The CDR3, as DNA: TGCAGCGTTACGAGGGCAACTAATGAAAAACTGTTTTTT. Amino acid sequence: CSVTRATNEKLFF.

This clone was seen only once. The V and J genes are TRBV9 and TRBJ2-2, with 10 positions matching TRBD2. The CDR3 spans 17 residues. Germline V gives CDR1 SGDLS, CDR2 YYNGEE. Unmatched junction bases numbered 9, after V lost 0 bases and J lost 7 bases. The CDR3 here is CASSVGFSGGAGGELFF. The CDR3 DNA sequence: TGTGCCAGCAGCGTAGGATTCAGCGGGGGGGCCGGCGGGGAGCTGTTTTTT.

This clone was seen once. V usage is TRBV6-2 or TRBV6-3 and J usage is TRBJ2-1; D is possibly TRBD2 (7 bases). Trimming pared 3 bases from V and 10 bases from J, leaving 22 bases between. Germline V gives CDR1 MNHEY, CDR2 SVGEGT. The CDR3 runs 16 residues. CDR3 in DNA: TGTGCCAGCAGTTATGATTTAGGGGGGAGGGCCGAAGAGCAGTTCTTC. Its protein product is CASSYDLGGRAEEQFF.